This T cell receptor beta chain appears in the sequencing data of a study of vaccination and CD4 T cells after COVID-19. Study at large: Post-COVID samples had a sampling time that fell a median approximately 97 days after diagnosis (range 35 to 161).

The Oncomine TCR Beta short-read assay was applied to DNA of cultured CD4+ T cells. TCRdb ran MiXCR on the PCR reads and lists one entry per CDR3 protein. The data contain some 25,000 distinct CDR3 sequences, around 48% of them singletons. A word on this clonotype: Its cognate antigen is unknown.

The study, taken as a whole, reports: Median SARS-CoV-2-reactive clonotype numbers went up from roughly 21 to 40, but not significantly.

Treatment of the sample: approximately 11-day PBMC culture with coronavirus spike peptide pools or control peptides (ViraFEST assay). There were positive PCR dates ranging from March to December 2020, all predating US Alpha, Beta and Delta variants. Cultures used some 2 million PBMCs per well, about 10 IU/ml IL-2 and 9.5 to 10 ug/ml peptides. The source material was CD4+ T cells from blood, cultured in vitro. The sequence came from a human donor who had recovered from COVID-19.

The CDR3 region is CASNRGLADTQYF. The CDR3 coding sequence is TGTGCCAGCAATCGGGGGTTGGCAGATACGCAGTATTTT. The chain uses TRBV6-1 and TRBJ2-3; D possibly corresponds to TRBD2 (6 bases). The CDR3 extends over 13 amino acids. Per germline, CDR1 MNHNS and CDR2 SASEGT. V lost 7 bases and J lost 4, with 12 bases in between.